These T cell receptor beta chains were read from a single sample in a study of chemoradiotherapy in HPV16-positive cancers. Assay: immunoSEQ multiplex PCR; the TCRdb copy retains only in-frame clones and omits some. The sample holds 17,000 or so clones; 85% to 95% are singletons and the top ten take 13% to 15%. Sample: blood, taken from a patient who underwent chemoradiotherapy. Receptors were obtained from a human donor with HPV-associated anogenital cancer. Each CDR3 is given without its conserved first and last residue. Each record gives: clone size, J gene, V gene, CDR3 length, CDR3 protein. Clone size is shown for a subset of rows, as once, few, many or a class of expanded clone.

>-|TRBJ2-3|TRBV11-2|14
ASSWLGGAKTDTQY
>-|TRBJ1-1|TRBV12-5|11
ASGPLMRAEAF
>-|TRBJ1-4|TRBV19|12
ASSRRAVNEKLF
>-|TRBJ1-6|TRBV7-9|11
ASSPPGNSPLH
>-|TRBJ1-5|TRBV4-1|13
ASSPGDRSNQPQH
>-|TRBJ2-5|TRBV5-1|15
ASSFYPFTDTQETQY
>-|TRBJ1-1|TRBV7-2|11
ASSLDMNTEAF
>-|TRBJ2-7|TRBV4-3|13
ASSQEIKDPIGQY
>-|TRBJ1-4|TRBV2|14
ASSESLGQGVEKLF
>-|TRBJ1-1|TRBV19|14
ASNPQHGSRNTEAF
>-|TRBJ1-3|TRBV5-8|12
ASSLDRPGNTIY
>-|TRBJ1-2|TRBV10-3|12
AISADRESYGYT
>-|TRBJ2-3|TRBV2|12
ASSEALVADTQY
>few|TRBJ1-2|TRBV6-6|11
ASAPGANYGYT
>-|TRBJ2-7|TRBV11-2|13
ASRNSHSLAYEQY
>-|TRBJ2-1|TRBV11-2|13
ASSLLAGVGNEQF
>-|TRBJ2-5|TRBV6-1|12
ASSEEGWGKTQY
>-|TRBJ1-2|TRBV10-3|12
ATDNRVVSYGYT
>-|TRBJ1-1|TRBV7-8|12
ASSLTQVNTEAF
>-|TRBJ2-5|TRBV7-9|14
ASSVASATFKETQY
>-|TRBJ1-5|TRBV5-6|13
ASSLYGTGNQPQH
>-|TRBJ2-5|TRBV30|12
AWGSGLAVETQY
>once|TRBJ1-3|TRBV11-2|13
ASSLGVSSGNTIY
>-|TRBJ2-1|TRBV4-1|15
ASSQFESGGFYNEQF
>-|TRBJ1-4|TRBV5-5|15
ASSLSGRDTTEEKLF
>-|TRBJ2-3|TRBV10-3|12
AISSEPPTDTQY
>-|TRBJ2-3|TRBV6-4|13
ASSESGGATDTQY
>-|TRBJ2-5|TRBV5-1|11
ASSPTAQETQY
>-|TRBJ1-4|TRBV4-2|12
ASSQADADEKLF
>-|TRBJ1-6|TRBV30|10
AWTGMDSPLH
>-|TRBJ2-3|TRBV5-6|13
ASTEQGRDTDTQY
>-|TRBJ2-5|TRBV2|11
ASSDDYMGTQY
>-|TRBJ2-1|TRBV5-1|12
ASSTSGGNNEQF
>-|TRBJ2-3|TRBV5-1|14
ASSLAGRGGPDTQY
>once|TRBJ1-1|TRBV18|12
ASSPPGGGTEAF
>-|TRBJ1-1|TRBV2|12
ASSARQGSNEAF
>-|TRBJ1-1|TRBV18|12
ASSYVLLNTEAF
>-|TRBJ2-5|TRBV7-7|13
ASSLVAGMKETQY
>-|TRBJ2-1|TRBV7-9|14
ASSTALAGTYNEQF
>-|TRBJ2-7|TRBV7-6|12
ASSPGPSSYEQY
>-|TRBJ2-2|TRBV6-1|14
ASSEMAVSNTGELF
>-|TRBJ2-1|TRBV2|14
ASSLGGPRRYNEQF
>-|TRBJ2-3|TRBV9|13
ASSVLDKPTDTQY
>-|TRBJ2-5|TRBV18|10
ASSGDEETQY
>-|TRBJ1-6|TRBV7-2|12
ASSLHQGGSPLH
>-|TRBJ2-5|TRBV6-5|13
ASRTSGTSGETQY
>-|TRBJ2-5|TRBV2|12
ASVSVQPQETQY
>-|TRBJ1-2|TRBV7-2|14
ASSSRTVGTNYGYT
>-|TRBJ1-5|TRBV6-6|11
ATREVYNQPQH
>-|TRBJ2-7|TRBV5-1|13
ASSLEVRGIGEQY
>-|TRBJ2-2|TRBV7-8|13
ASSLEALSTGELF
>-|TRBJ2-1|TRBV7-6|13
ASSFEPSSYNEQF